Presented here are 18 T cell receptor beta chains from one specimen sequenced in a study of molecular identifiers for immune sequencing clone quantification. TCRdb re-called the PCR reads with MiXCR, one entry per CDR3 protein. The data hold more than 450,000 distinct CDR3 sequences, with 20% to 25% observed a single time. The specimen was naive CD8+ T cells from blood, with Jurkat cell RNA spiked in. As for subset: FACS-sorted CD8+CD4-CCR7+CD45RA+ naive T cells. The receptors stem from a human donor in good health. Some libraries in this study had Jurkat cell RNA spiked in.

This clonotype was found once. This may be a read error: a much more frequent sequence differs by one nucleotide. The J gene is TRBJ2-7, the V gene TRBV14; D is undetermined. The CDR3 loop spans 13 amino acids. CDR1 is SGHDN and CDR2 is FVKESK in the germline V gene. CDR3 sequence reads: CASSVGLLNERYF. The CDR3 region has the DNA TGTGCCAGCAGCGTGGGCCTGTTGAACGAGCGGTACTTC.

This clonotype occurred many times. V is TRBV6-2 or TRBV6-3 and J is TRBJ2-1, with D hard to call. Germline assignment: CDR1 MNHEY and CDR2 SVGEGT. V was pared by 2 bases and J by 8 bases, with 7 bases between. This CDR3 region has 12 residues. The CDR3 nucleotides are TGTGCCAGCAGTTACCCCGTGGATGAGCAGTTCTTC. It encodes CASSYPVDEQFF.

This clonotype occurred many times. The V and J genes are TRBV4-2 and TRBJ2-3; 10 positions agree with TRBD1. This CDR3 has 14 amino acids. Germline V lookup: CDR1 LGHNA, CDR2 YNFKEQ. Losses at the gene ends were 4 bases for V and 4 bases for J; bases not matched to a gene: 2. Here the CDR3 reads CASSPDRGSDTQYF. The CDR3 DNA sequence: TGTGCCAGCAGCCCGGACAGGGGGTCAGATACGCAGTATTTT.

The genes are TRBV12-3 or TRBV12-4 and TRBJ2-2, with D maybe TRBD1 (6 bases). This CDR3 contains 15 residues. Trimming stripped 5 bases from V and 1 base from J, with 11 bases between. CDR3 loop: CASSNIQGNTGELFF. The CDR3 region has the DNA TGTGCCAGCAGTAACATACAGGGGAACACCGGGGAGCTGTTTTTT.

Comments on this clonotype: One base away lies a much larger clone, so this may be a sequencing read error. The rearrangement uses TRBV29-1 and TRBJ2-5; TRBD2 might be the D (5 bases). CDR1 SQVTM and CDR2 ANQGSEA come from the germline V gene. The CDR3 is 14 amino acids. Written as DNA, the CDR3 is TGCAGCGTCGTCCCGGGCACAGTGGGAGAGACCCAGTCCTTC. This translates into CSVVPGTVGETQSF.

This clonotype has at least ten counts. The chain couples TRBV7-6 to TRBJ2-7; 8 bases map to TRBD1. The germline V gene has CDR1 SGHVS and CDR2 FNYEAQ. CDR3 length equals 13 residues. Losses at the gene ends were 4 bases for V and 7 bases for J; bases not matched to a gene: 6. The CDR3 is CASSSDRGGEQYF. The CDR3 DNA reads TGTGCCAGCAGCTCAGACAGGGGTGGTGAGCAGTACTTC.

Only a few counts were recorded for this clonotype. V and J are TRBV27 and TRBJ2-5; 8 bases map to TRBD1. This CDR3 has 15 residues. The V gene's germline CDR1 is MNHEY and CDR2 SMNVEV (reference sequence). J gave up 5 bases and V 6 bases, and 11 bases lay outside the gene matches. The CDR3 DNA sequence: TGTGCCAGCAGGGAGACAGGGGTGAAAGCGGAGACCCAGTACTTC. Its translation is CASRETGVKAETQYF.

This clonotype was recorded a few times. V usage is TRBV4-3 and J usage is TRBJ1-4, with D possibly being TRBD1 (6 bases). The CDR3 is 17 residues long. Germline V gene data show CDR1 as LGHNA and CDR2 as YSLEER. Trimming cost V 4 bases and J 3 bases, with 18 bases left between them. In nucleotides, the CDR3 is TGCGCCAGCAGCCCTGGTCCGGGGGGCGCGTCTAATGAAAAACTGTTTTTT. Amino acid sequence: CASSPGPGGASNEKLFF.

This clonotype has a handful of counts. This rearrangement joins TRBV5-1 to TRBJ2-2, with D perhaps matching TRBD1 (6 bases). CDR1 is SGHRS, CDR2 YFSETQ, per germline. The CDR3 runs to 16 residues. The V end lost 7 bases, the J end lost 0 bases, and 16 bases lay between the germline ends. The DNA of the CDR3 is TGCGCCAGCCCACAGGGCAAAAATCCGAACACCGGGGAGCTGTTTTTT. As protein: CASPQGKNPNTGELFF.

This clonotype was recorded many times. V gene TRBV6-5 combines with J gene TRBJ2-3, with 9 positions matching TRBD2. The length of the CDR3 is 15 residues. Germline values: CDR1 MNHEY, CDR2 SVGAGI. J gave up 6 bases and V 2 bases, and 6 bases lay outside the gene matches. CDR3 sequence reads: CASSYAREGQDTQYF. The CDR3 region has the DNA TGTGCCAGCAGTTACGCGCGGGAGGGCCAGGATACGCAGTATTTT.

In this sample, this clonotype turned up a few times. J is TRBJ2-5 and V is TRBV6-5, with D possibly matching TRBD1 (5 bases). This CDR3 comprises 15 residues. The V and J ends lost 2 bases and 3 bases respectively, with 13 bases between them. Germline loops: CDR1 MNHEY, CDR2 SVGAGI. This CDR3 reads CASSYGALRKETQYF. CDR3 DNA: TGTGCCAGCAGTTACGGGGCCCTCCGGAAAGAGACCCAGTACTTC.

This clonotype was seen many times. J is TRBJ1-2 and V is TRBV27, with TRBD1 matching over 11 bases. J lost 8 bases, V lost 3 bases, and 5 bases had no gene match. Germline-derived CDR1 and CDR2 are MNHEY and SMNVEV (reference sequence). The CDR3 consists of 14 residues. CDR3 nucleotide sequence: TGTGCCAGCAGTTTGGACAGGGGGCTTTCCGGCTACACCTTC. This codes for CASSLDRGLSGYTF.

This clonotype was detected many times. V usage is TRBV7-2 and J usage is TRBJ2-3; D remains unclear. Germline V gives CDR1 SGHTA, CDR2 FQGNSA. The ends were cut back, 5 bases at V and 3 bases at J, with 12 bases in the middle. This CDR3 region has 14 residues. CDR3 loop: CASSPAKRTDTQYF. In DNA, the CDR3 is TGTGCCAGCAGCCCAGCGAAACGAACAGATACGCAGTATTTT.

This clonotype was observed a single time. This may arise from a read error, as a much more abundant clone is one base away. The rearrangement joins TRBV4-3 to TRBJ1-6; 9 nucleotides match TRBD1. V dropped 0 bases and J dropped 8; count of bases not matched to a gene: 8. From germline, CDR1 is LGHNA and CDR2 YSLEER. CDR3 length: 17 amino acids. DNA for the CDR3: TGCGCCAGCAGCCAAGAGGTTAGCAGGACAGGGGATTCACCCCTCCACTTT. It specifies CASSQEVSRTGDSPLHF.

The chain is built from TRBV12-3 or TRBV12-4 and TRBJ2-3; no clear D gene. The CDR3 runs 12 residues. V lost 6 bases to trimming and J lost 14 bases, with 18 bases between them. The CDR3 nucleotides read TGTGCCAGCAGCCCGACCTCCTTACAACCGTATTTT. It translates to CASSPTSLQPYF.

The table lists this clonotype with a few counts. J is TRBJ2-3 and V is TRBV27, with 10 bases aligning to TRBD1. With V trimmed by 4 bases and J by 5 bases, 9 bases remained unmatched. Looked up from germline, CDR1 is MNHEY and CDR2 is SMNVEV (reference sequence). The length of the CDR3 is 16 residues. The CDR3 loop reads CASSSPATGGRDTQYF. DNA of the CDR3: TGTGCCAGCAGTTCACCGGCGACAGGGGGCAGAGATACGCAGTATTTT.

In regard to this clonotype: A read error is possible here, since a much larger clone lies one base away. This rearrangement joins TRBV7-6 to TRBJ2-7, with D hard to call. The CDR3 runs 14 residues. Germline V lookup: CDR1 SGHVS, CDR2 FNYEAQ. With 1 base removed from V and 5 bases from J, the gap between germline ends came to 12 bases. The CDR3 DNA follows: TGTGCCAGCAGCTTAGGTGAAATCGGCCACGAGCAGTACTTC. This encodes CASSLGEIGHEQYF.

In regard to this clonotype: The junction does not match germline at one end; this may be a read error. This chain uses TRBV7-9 with TRBJ2-1; 10 nucleotides line up with TRBD1. Per germline, CDR1 SEHNR and CDR2 FQNEAQ (reference sequence). This CDR3 region has 17 residues. The CDR3 nucleotides are TGTGCCAGCAGCCTCCTTCGGGACAGGGGCCACTACAATGAGCGGTTCTTC. Residues: CASSLLRDRGHYNERFF.